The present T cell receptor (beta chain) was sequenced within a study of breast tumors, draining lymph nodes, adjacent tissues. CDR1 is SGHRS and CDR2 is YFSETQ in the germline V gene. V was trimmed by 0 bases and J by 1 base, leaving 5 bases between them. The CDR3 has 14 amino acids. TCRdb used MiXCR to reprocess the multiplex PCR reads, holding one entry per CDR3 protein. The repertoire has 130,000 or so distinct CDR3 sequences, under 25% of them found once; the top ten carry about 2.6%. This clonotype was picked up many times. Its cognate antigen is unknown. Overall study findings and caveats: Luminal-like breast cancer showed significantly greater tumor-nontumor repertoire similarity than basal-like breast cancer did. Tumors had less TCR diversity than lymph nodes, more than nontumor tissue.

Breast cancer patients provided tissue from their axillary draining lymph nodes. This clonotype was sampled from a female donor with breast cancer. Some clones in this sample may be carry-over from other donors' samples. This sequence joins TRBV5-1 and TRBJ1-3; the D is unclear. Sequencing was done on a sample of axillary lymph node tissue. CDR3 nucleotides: TGCGCCAGCAGCTTGGAAGGGTCTGGAAACACCATATATTTT. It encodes CASSLEGSGNTIYF.